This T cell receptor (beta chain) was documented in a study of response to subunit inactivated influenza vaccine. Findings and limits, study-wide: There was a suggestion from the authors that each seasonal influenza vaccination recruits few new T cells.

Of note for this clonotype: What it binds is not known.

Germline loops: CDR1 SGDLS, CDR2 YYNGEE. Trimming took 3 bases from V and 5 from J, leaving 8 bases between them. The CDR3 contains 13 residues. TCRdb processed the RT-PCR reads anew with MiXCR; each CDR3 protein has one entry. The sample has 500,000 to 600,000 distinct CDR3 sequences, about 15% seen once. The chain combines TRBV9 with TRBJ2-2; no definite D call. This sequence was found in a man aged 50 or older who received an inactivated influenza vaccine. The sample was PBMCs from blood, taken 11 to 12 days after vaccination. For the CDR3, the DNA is TGTGCCAGCAGCGAGGACCTTACCGGGGAGCTGTTTTTT. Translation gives CASSEDLTGELFF.